This entry lists 7 T cell receptor beta chains sequenced from one sample in a study of blood T cells in healthy people across ages. A second PCR, run for roughly 7 to 11 cycles, used a sample-barcoded 5' primer plus a J-beta primer mix. A single record per CDR3 protein comes from TCRdb applying MiXCR to the 5' RACE reads. The sample has more than 450,000 distinct CDR3 sequences, roughly a quarter seen once. These records were also assigned to another study, of T cells of mothers and their children.

The sample comprised blood. The receptors were gathered from a boy younger than 10 in good health.

This rearrangement joins TRBV10-3 to TRBJ2-7; no firm D call. Germline CDR1 is ENHRY and CDR2 is SYGVKD. The CDR3 consists of 12 residues. V lost 3 bases and J 2 bases, leaving 5 bases between the germline ends. CDR3 nucleotides: TGTGCCATCAGTGACAGAACCTACGAGCAGTACTTC. This encodes CAISDRTYEQYF.

The chain joins TRBV29-1 to TRBJ2-7; 8 nucleotides agree with TRBD1. V was pared by 6 bases and J by 7 bases, with 8 bases of the junction left unmatched. The germline gives CDR1 SQVTM, CDR2 ANQGSEA. The CDR3 has 12 residues. CDR3: CSVAQGAEEQYF. CDR3 DNA: TGCAGCGTGGCCCAGGGGGCTGAGGAGCAGTACTTC.

A single count supports this clonotype. The CDR3 loop is CASSISTGEGDTQYF. DNA for the CDR3: TGTGCCAGTAGTATTTCTACAGGGGAAGGAGATACGCAGTATTTT. V and J are TRBV19 and TRBJ2-3; 7 nucleotides align to TRBD1. The CDR3 sequence is 15 residues long. V gave up 3 bases and J gave up 5 bases; unmatched junction bases: 8. Germline V gene sequence: CDR1 LNHDA, CDR2 SQIVND (reference sequence).

The chain couples TRBV27 to TRBJ2-5, with D perhaps matching TRBD1 or TRBD2 (5 bases each). The end of the DNA is better explained by TRBJ2-1, so the J call may be wrong. The CDR3 totals 15 residues. Germline-derived CDR1 and CDR2 are MNHEY and SMNVEV (reference sequence). The CDR3 loop is CASSLGTNPLNEQFF. Here the CDR3 DNA reads TGTGCCAGCAGTCTAGGGACCAATCCCCTCAATGAGCAGTTCTTC.

This CDR3 reads CSVEGYLTEAFF. In nucleotides, the CDR3 is TGCAGCGTTGAGGGGTACCTCACTGAAGCTTTCTTT. The V and J genes are TRBV29-1 and TRBJ1-1; no clear D. The CDR3 contains 12 residues. Trimming took off 3 bases at V and 4 bases at J, with 9 bases between the two ends. CDR1 is SQVTM, CDR2 ANQGSEA, per germline.

The CDR3 DNA sequence: TGCGCCAGCAGCTGGGGGTCTACCGAGACCCAGTACTTC. Translation: CASSWGSTETQYF. The chain links TRBV5-1 to TRBJ2-5; TRBD1 or TRBD2 may be the D gene (5 bases each). CDR3 length: 13 residues. V was pared by 3 bases and J by 5 bases, with 11 bases between. Germline lookup yields CDR1 SGHRS and CDR2 YFSETQ.

This chain links TRBV6-6 with TRBJ2-3, with D perhaps matching TRBD2 (5 bases). The CDR3 runs to 12 residues. The V gene lost 2 bases and the J gene lost 5 bases, with 5 bases spanning the gap. Per germline, CDR1 MNHNY and CDR2 SVGAGI (reference sequence). The CDR3 reads CASSYEGDTQYF. The CDR3 nucleotides are TGTGCCAGCAGTTACGAGGGAGATACGCAGTATTTT.